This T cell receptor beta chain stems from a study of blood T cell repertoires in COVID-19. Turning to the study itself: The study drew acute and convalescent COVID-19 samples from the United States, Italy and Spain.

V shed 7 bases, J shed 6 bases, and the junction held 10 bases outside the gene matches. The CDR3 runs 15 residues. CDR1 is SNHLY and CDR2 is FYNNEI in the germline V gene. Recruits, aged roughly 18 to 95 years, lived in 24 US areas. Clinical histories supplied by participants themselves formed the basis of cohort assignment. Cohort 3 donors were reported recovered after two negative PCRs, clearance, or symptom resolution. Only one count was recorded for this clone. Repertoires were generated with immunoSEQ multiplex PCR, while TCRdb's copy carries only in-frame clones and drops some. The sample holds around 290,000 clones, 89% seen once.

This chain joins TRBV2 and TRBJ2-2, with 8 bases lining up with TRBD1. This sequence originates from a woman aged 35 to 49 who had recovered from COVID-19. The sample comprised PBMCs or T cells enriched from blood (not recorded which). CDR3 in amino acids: CASTTDRGIAGELFF. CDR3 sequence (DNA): TGTGCCAGCACCACAGACAGGGGAATCGCCGGGGAGCTGTTTTTT.